This record concerns one TCR beta chain sequence. V lost 7 bases and J lost 0; bases outside the gene matches: 6. The CDR3 runs 16 residues. Germline V gives CDR1 MDHEN, CDR2 SYDVKM. Via MiXCR, TCRdb re-called the RT-PCR reads, giving one row per CDR3 protein. The sample has about 780,000 distinct CDR3 sequences; roughly 20% are singletons. The sample is drawn from a study of response to subunit inactivated influenza vaccine. The sample here was PBMCs from blood, taken less than 6 days after vaccination. The sequence derives from a man aged 50-60 years who received an inactivated influenza vaccine. This sequence joins TRBV28 and TRBJ2-1, with 10 bases fitting TRBD2. The CDR3 DNA sequence: TGTGCCAGCATCTCCCCTAGCGGGAGCTCCTACAATGAGCAGTTCTTC. It specifies CASISPSGSSYNEQFF.